The source of this TCR beta chain is a study of T cell responses to AZD1222 COVID-19 vaccine (dated by TCRdb to about 2021). The study in broad terms: AZD1222 recipients with second doses at about 4 weeks or about 12 weeks were pooled, because spike-specific TCR depth and breadth did not differ between schedules. A total of 233 trial participants underwent TCR sequencing, of whom around 200 received two doses of AZD1222 and about 25 received two doses of the MenACWY control vaccine. Enrollment into the trials was organized by age into subgroups of 18-55, 56-69 and 70-plus years, and those subgroups contained roughly 150, 30 and 60 TCR-sequenced participants, respectively. Paper-wide results and their limitations: CD4 TCRs associated with the vaccine covered the entire spike protein, and the dominant responses were in regions 160-218 and 743-854. The 56-69-year group was small, and its depth increase did not reach significance, likely because of low power. Because no day 14 peak-response samples were available, repertoires were characterized only after the peak T cell response. After two AZD1222 doses, spike-specific TCR breadth and depth were significantly higher than at day 0 and than in MenACWY recipients. Participants were mostly white British and included more females than males, and it was suggested by the authors that clonal diversity may have been underestimated. Epitopes outside the regions mutated in the B.1.351 and B.1.1.7 variants were reportedly recognized by nearly half of the unique spike-specific TCRs. Conclusions about previously exposed vaccinees were limited because only six or seven AZD1222 recipients were SARS-CoV-2 seropositive at baseline.

As to this clone: Which antigen it targets is not known. No per-base quality is available; no much larger clone lies one base away.

The meaning of the sample's time point label: baseline before first vaccination. Vaccinee samples were obtained from the UK trials COV001 and COV002, which included a single-blind randomized controlled phase 2/3 trial of AZD1222 (ChAdOx1 nCoV-19) in healthy adults. Trial participant PBMC samples were collected at day 0 and day 28 after the second dose for TCRbeta chain sequencing. The CDR3 regions of human TCRbeta chains were subjected to immunosequencing. Regarding the original processing steps: Repertoire TCRs were checked for matches against a reference library of SARS-CoV-2-specific TCRs that had been generated using the MIRA antigen-specificity platform. Breadth meant the fraction of unique TCRs that were SARS-CoV-2-associated, whereas depth meant the fraction of total T cells that were SARS-CoV-2-associated. Using the MIRA data, every spike-specific TCR was mapped to the spike region that the TCR reacted to and assigned to either a CD4 or a CD8 class. Log10-transformed breadth and depth values were compared by one-way ANOVA with Sidak's multiple comparisons tests. TCRdb took this table from immuneACCESS and kept in-frame rearrangements with V and J called. Such tables lack part of the clones; where checked against another copy, unresolved V genes explain under half of the gap, and the rest is unexplained. D and trimming come from the DNA, and the V and J calls and clone size come from that table. The sample table records under 200,000 clones; around 94% of these occur just once. The biggest ten clones account for approximately 0.64% of the sample.

The TCR was taken from an adult in good health. The sample in question was peripheral blood, obtained on day 0 of AZD1222 vaccination.

The CDR3 sequence is CASSMWSASSEQYF. The DNA reads as follows: TGTGCCAGTAGTATGTGGTCAGCTTCCAGCGAGCAGTACTTC. Recombination connected TRBV19 to TRBJ2-7; the D gene is not confidently resolved. Looking up the germline V gene (reference sequence) yields CDR1 LNHDA and CDR2 SQIVND. The CDR3 runs 14 residues from the cysteine to the phenylalanine. The kept DNA is CDR3 alone, 42 bases in frame from the first base. V lost 3 bases and J lost 6 bases; the stretch between them is 15 bases long. The full variable domain, completed from the reference TRBV19 and TRBJ2-7 proteins outside the CDR3, reads DGGITQSPKYLFRKEGQNVTLSCEQNLNHDAMYWYRQDPGQGLRLIYYSQIVNDFQKGDIAEGYSVSREKKESFPLTVTSAQKNPTAFYLCASSMWSASSEQYFGPGTRLTVT.